This TCR beta chain was recovered during a study of monozygotic twins with inflammatory bowel disease. Study outcomes and limitations: TCRbeta diversity (inverse Simpson) was lower in IBD patients than in healthy co-twins.

Per-sample cDNA came from eight separate reactions. A template switching step added UMIs, each with a 6-nucleotide sample barcode. For each CDR3 protein, TCRdb gives one entry from its re-call of the 5' RACE reads, without DNA. The listing records about 380,000 distinct CDR3 sequences. This CDR3 contains 15 residues. The germline CDR1 and CDR2 sequences are LNHNV and YYDKDF (reference sequence). With respect to this clonotype: What it binds is not known.

This TCR was sampled from a human donor with ulcerative colitis or Crohn's disease, or a healthy co-twin of an affected twin (not recorded which). Material: blood. This chain links TRBV15 with TRBJ2-1. The CDR3 protein is CATGSSYVRTDEQFF.